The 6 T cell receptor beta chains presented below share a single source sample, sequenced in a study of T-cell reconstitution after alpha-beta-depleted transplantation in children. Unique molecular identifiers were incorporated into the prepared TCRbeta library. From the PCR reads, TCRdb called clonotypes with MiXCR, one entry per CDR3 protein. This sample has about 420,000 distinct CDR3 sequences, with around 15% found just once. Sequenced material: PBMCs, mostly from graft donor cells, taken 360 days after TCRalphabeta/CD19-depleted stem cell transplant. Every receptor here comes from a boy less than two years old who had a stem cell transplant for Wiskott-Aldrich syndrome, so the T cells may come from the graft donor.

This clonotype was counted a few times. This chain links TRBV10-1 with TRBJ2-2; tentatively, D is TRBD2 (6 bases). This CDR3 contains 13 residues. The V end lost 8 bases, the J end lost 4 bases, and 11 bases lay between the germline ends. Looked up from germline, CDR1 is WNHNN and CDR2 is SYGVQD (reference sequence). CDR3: CASGRTGTGELFF. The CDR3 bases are TGCGCCAGCGGGAGGACGGGCACCGGGGAGCTGTTTTTT.

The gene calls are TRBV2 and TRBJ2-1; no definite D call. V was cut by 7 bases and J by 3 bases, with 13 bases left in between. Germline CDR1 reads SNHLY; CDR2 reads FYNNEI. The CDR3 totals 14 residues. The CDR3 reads CASMVGSYYNEQFF. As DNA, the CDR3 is TGTGCCAGCATGGTCGGGTCCTACTACAATGAGCAGTTCTTC.

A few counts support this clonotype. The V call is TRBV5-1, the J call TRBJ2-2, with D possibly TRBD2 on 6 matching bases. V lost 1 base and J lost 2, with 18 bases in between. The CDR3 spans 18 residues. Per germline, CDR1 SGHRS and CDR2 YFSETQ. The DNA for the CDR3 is TGCGCCAGCAGCTTGTCGGGGGTGCGGCCCTCCAACACCGGGGAGCTGTTTTTT. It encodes CASSLSGVRPSNTGELFF.

CDR3 sequence reads: CASSFAGEHGYTF. CDR3 nucleotide sequence: TGTGCCAGCAGTTTCGCAGGGGAACATGGCTACACCTTC. This chain joins TRBV6-5 and TRBJ1-2; possible D gene TRBD1, 6 bases. The germline V gene has CDR1 MNHEY and CDR2 SVGAGI. The CDR3 runs to 13 residues. V lost 4 bases to trimming and J lost 6 bases, with 12 bases between them.

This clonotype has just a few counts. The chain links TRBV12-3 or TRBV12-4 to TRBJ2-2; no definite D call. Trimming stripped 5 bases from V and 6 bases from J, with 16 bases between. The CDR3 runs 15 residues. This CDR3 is CASSAYGWSAGELFF. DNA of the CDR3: TGTGCCAGCAGTGCATACGGGTGGTCGGCCGGGGAGCTGTTTTTT.

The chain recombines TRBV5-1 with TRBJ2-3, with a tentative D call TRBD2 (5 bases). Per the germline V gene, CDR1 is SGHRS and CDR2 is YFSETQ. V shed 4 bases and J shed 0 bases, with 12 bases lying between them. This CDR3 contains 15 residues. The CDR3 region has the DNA TGCGCCAGCAGCAGCGGACCTTTAAGCACAGATACGCAGTATTTT. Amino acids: CASSSGPLSTDTQYF.